This T cell receptor beta chain was profiled in a study of blood T cell repertoires in COVID-19. The overall study: There were acute and convalescent COVID-19 samples, and they came from the United States, Italy and Spain. Sources were T cells, B-cell-depleted T cells, or PBMCs; the material itself was cDNA or gDNA.

Sequenced by immunoSEQ multiplex PCR; TCRdb stores in-frame clones only, minus some. The repertoire holds 250,000 to 350,000 clones, with 80% to 95% as singletons. Germline CDR1 is SGHDN and CDR2 is FVKESK. V lost 3 bases to trimming and J lost 7 bases; unmatched junction nucleotides: 3. This CDR3 is built from 13 residues. Individuals drawn from under 30 US areas were roughly 18 to 95 years old. The sample taken for sequencing was PBMCs or T cells enriched from blood (not recorded which). The V and J genes are TRBV14 and TRBJ2-1; 7 bases match TRBD2. The receptor's source is a woman aged 30 to 39 who had recovered from COVID-19. The CDR3 sequence: CASSQGGSNEQFF. Here the CDR3 DNA reads TGTGCCAGCAGCCAGGGAGGGTCGAATGAGCAGTTCTTC.